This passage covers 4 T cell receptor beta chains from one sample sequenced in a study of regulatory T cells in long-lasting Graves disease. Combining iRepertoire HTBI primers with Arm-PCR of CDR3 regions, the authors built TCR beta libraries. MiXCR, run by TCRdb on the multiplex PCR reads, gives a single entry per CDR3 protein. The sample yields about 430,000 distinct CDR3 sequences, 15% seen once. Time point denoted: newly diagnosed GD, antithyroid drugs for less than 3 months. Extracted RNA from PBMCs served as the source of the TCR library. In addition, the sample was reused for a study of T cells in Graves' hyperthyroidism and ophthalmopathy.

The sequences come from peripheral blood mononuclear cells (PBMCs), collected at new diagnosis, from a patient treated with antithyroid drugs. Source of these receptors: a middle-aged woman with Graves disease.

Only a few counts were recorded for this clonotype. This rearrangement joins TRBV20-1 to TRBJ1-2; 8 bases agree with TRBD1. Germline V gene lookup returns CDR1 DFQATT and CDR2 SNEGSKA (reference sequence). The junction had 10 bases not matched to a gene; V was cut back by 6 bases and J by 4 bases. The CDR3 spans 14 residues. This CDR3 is CSALSDRDSYGYTF. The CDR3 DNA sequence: TGCAGTGCCCTGTCGGACAGGGATTCCTATGGCTACACCTTC.

This CDR3 is CASFRGQGTSGYTF. The CDR3 region has the DNA TGTGCCAGCTTCAGGGGGCAGGGAACCAGTGGCTACACCTTC. This chain links TRBV12-3 or TRBV12-4 with TRBJ1-2; the match to TRBD1 covers 8 bases. V was pared by 8 bases and J by 7 bases, with 12 bases of the junction left unmatched. The CDR3 runs 14 residues.

CDR3 sequence (DNA): TGCAGTGCTAGAGCCAGACTAGCGGGAGGAGGAACCGGGGAGCTGTTTTTT. This sequence encodes CSARARLAGGGTGELFF. V usage is TRBV20-1 and J usage is TRBJ2-2; TRBD2 matches at 13 bases. Per germline, CDR1 DFQATT and CDR2 SNEGSKA (reference sequence). Trimming cost V 1 base and J 5 bases; bases outside gene matches: 7. This CDR3 has 17 residues.

In DNA form, the CDR3 reads TGTGCCAGCAGCTCCCGGACAAAGGGGCTCTACGAGCAGTACTTC. Its protein product is CASSSRTKGLYEQYF. The chain joins TRBV5-4 to TRBJ2-5; D is perhaps TRBD1 (5 bases). Judging by the DNA end, TRBJ2-7 fits better; the J call may be wrong. The CDR3 length is 15 residues. The germline V gene has CDR1 SGHNT and CDR2 YYREEE (reference sequence).